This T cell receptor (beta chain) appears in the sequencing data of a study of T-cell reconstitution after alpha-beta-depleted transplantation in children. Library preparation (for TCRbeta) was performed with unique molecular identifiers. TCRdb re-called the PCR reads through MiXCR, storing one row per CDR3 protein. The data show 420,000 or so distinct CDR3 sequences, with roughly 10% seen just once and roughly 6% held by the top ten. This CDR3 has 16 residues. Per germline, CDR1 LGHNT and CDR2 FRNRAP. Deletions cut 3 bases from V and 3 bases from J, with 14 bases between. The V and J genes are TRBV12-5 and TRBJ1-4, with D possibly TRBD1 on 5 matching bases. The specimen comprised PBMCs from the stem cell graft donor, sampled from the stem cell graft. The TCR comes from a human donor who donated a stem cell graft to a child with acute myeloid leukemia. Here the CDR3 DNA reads TGTGCTAGTGGTTTCCTAACAGGTGACCCTAATGAAAAACTGTTTTTT. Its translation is CASGFLTGDPNEKLFF.